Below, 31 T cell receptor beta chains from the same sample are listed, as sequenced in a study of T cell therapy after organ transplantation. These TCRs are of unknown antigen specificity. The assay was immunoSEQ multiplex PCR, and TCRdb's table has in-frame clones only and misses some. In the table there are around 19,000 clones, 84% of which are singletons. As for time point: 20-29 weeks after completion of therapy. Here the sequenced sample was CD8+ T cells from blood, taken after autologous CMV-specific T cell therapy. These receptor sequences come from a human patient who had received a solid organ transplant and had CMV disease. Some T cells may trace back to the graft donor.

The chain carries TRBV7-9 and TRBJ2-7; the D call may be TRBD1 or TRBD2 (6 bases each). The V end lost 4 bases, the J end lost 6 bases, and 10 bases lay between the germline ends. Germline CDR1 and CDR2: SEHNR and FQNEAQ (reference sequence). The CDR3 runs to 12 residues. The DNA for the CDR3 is TGTGCCAGCAGCTCCGGAGGGGGCGAGCAGTACTTC. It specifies CASSSGGGEQYF.

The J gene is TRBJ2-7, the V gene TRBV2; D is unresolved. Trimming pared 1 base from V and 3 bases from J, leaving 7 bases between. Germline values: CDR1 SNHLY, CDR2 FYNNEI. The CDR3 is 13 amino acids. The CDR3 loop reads CASSEGLYYEQYF. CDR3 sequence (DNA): TGTGCCAGCAGTGAAGGGCTTTACTACGAGCAGTACTTC.

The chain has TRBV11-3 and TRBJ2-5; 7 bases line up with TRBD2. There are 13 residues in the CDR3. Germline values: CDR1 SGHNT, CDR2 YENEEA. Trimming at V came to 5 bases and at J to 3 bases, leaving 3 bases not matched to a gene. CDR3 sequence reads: CASSPRGEETQYF. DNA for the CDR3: TGTGCCAGCAGCCCCCGGGGGGAAGAGACCCAGTACTTC.

CDR3 residues: CASRGRGADQPQHF. The CDR3 nucleotides read TGTGCCAGCAGAGGGAGGGGCGCGGATCAGCCCCAGCATTTT. V is TRBV6-5 and J is TRBJ1-5; D possibly corresponds to TRBD1 (5 bases). V lost 6 bases to trimming and J lost 5 bases, with 14 bases between them. This CDR3 is 14 amino acids long. Looked up from germline, CDR1 is MNHEY and CDR2 is SVGAGI.

CDR3 sequence (DNA): TGTGCCAGCAGCGTTTTTAGCGGGTTTAGCACAGATACGCAGTATTTT. Amino acids: CASSVFSGFSTDTQYF. This sequence joins TRBV9 and TRBJ2-3; 7 positions match TRBD2. The CDR3 totals 16 residues. Germline CDR1 and CDR2: SGDLS and YYNGEE. After removal of 2 bases from V and 0 bases from J, the junction contained 6 bases not matched to a gene.

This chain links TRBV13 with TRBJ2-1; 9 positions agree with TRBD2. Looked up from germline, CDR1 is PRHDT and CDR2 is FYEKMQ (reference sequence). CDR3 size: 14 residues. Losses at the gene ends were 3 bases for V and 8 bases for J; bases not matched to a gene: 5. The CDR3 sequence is CASSLNSGGDEQFF. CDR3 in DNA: TGTGCCAGCAGCTTGAATAGCGGGGGTGATGAGCAGTTCTTC. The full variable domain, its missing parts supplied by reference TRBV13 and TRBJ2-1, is AAGVIQSPRHLIKEKRETATLKCYPIPRHDTVYWYQQGPGQDPQFLISFYEKMQSDKGSIPDRFSAQQFSDYHSELNMSSLELGDSALYFCASSLNSGGDEQFFGPGTRLTVL.

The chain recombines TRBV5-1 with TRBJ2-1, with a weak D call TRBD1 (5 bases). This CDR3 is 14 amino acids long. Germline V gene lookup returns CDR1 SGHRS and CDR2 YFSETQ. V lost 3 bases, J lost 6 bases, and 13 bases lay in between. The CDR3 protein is CASSSELRVNEQFF. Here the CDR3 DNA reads TGCGCCAGCAGCTCGGAACTCAGGGTCAATGAGCAGTTCTTC.

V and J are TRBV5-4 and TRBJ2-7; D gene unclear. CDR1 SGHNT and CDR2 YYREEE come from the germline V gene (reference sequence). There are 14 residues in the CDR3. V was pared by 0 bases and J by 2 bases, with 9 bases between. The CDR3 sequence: CASSLGYGAYEQYF. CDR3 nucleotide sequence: TGTGCCAGCAGCTTGGGATATGGGGCCTACGAGCAGTACTTC.

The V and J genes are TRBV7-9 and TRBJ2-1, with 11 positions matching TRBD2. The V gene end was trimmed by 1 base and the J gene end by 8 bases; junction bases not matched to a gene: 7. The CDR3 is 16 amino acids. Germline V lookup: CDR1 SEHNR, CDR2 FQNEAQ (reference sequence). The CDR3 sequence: CASSLGVLAGDDEQFF. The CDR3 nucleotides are TGTGCCAGCAGCTTAGGAGTACTAGCGGGAGACGATGAGCAGTTCTTC. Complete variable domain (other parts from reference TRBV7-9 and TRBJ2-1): DTGVSQNPRHKITKRGQNVTFRCDPISEHNRLYWYRQTLGQGPEFLTYFQNEAQLEKSRLLSDRFSAERPKGSFSTLEIQRTEQGDSAMYLCASSLGVLAGDDEQFFGPGTRLTVL.

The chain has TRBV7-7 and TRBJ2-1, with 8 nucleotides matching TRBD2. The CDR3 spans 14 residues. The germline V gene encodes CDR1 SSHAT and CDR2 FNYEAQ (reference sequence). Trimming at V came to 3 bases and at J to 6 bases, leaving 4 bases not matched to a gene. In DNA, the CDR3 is TGTGCCAGCAGCTTTAGCGGGAAAAGCAATGAGCAGTTCTTC. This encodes CASSFSGKSNEQFF. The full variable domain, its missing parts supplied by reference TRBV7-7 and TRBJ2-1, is GAGVSQSPRYKVTKRGQDVTLRCDPISSHATLYWYQQALGQGPEFLTYFNYEAQPDKSGLPSDRFSAERPEGSISTLTIQRTEQRDSAMYRCASSFSGKSNEQFFGPGTRLTVL.

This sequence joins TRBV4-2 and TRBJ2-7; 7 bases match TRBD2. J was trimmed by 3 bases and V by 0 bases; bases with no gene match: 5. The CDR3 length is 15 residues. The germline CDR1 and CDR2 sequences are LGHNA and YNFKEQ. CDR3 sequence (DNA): TGTGCCAGCAGCCAAGAGGGGGGGAACCTCTACGAGCAGTACTTC. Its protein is CASSQEGGNLYEQYF.

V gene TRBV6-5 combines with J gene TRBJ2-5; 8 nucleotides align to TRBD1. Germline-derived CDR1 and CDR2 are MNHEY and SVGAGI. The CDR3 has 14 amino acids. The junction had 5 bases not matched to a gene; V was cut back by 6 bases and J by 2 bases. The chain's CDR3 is CASRSTGGQETQYF. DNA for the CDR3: TGTGCCAGCAGGTCCACAGGGGGACAAGAGACCCAGTACTTC.

The CDR3 bases are TGTGCCAGCAGTGAAAACAGGGGATCTAGCGGGGTGGGGGTGTTTGAGCAGTTCTTC. This translates into CASSENRGSSGVGVFEQFF. The J gene is TRBJ2-1, the V gene TRBV6-1; 9 bases map to TRBD2. The CDR3 runs to 19 residues. The V gene end was trimmed by 2 bases and the J gene end by 9 bases; junction bases not matched to a gene: 20. Germline values: CDR1 MNHNS, CDR2 SASEGT.

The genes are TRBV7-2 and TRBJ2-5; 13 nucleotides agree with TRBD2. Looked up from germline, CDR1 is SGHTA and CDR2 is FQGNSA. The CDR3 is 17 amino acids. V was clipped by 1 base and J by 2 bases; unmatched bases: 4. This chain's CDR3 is CASSLGLAGGLQETQYF. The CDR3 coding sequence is TGTGCCAGCAGCTTAGGACTAGCGGGGGGCCTACAAGAGACCCAGTACTTC.

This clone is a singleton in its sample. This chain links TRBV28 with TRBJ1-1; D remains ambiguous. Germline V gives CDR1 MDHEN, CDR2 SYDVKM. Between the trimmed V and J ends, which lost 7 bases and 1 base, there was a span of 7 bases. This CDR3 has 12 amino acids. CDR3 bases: TGTGCCAGCAATGAGGAGAACACTGAAGCTTTCTTT. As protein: CASNEENTEAFF.

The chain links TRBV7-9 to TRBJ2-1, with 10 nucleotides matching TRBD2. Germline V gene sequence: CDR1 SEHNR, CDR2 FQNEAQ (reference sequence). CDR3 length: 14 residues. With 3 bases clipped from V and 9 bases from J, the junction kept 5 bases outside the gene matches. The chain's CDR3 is CASSFLAGVGEQFF. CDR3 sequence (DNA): TGTGCCAGCAGCTTTCTAGCGGGGGTTGGTGAGCAGTTCTTC.

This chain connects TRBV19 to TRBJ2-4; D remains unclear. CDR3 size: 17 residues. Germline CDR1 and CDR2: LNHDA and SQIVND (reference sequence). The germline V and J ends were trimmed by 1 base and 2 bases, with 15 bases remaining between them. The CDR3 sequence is CASSIVRLSSTKNIQYF. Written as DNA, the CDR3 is TGTGCCAGTAGTATAGTTAGGCTTTCGTCTACCAAAAACATTCAGTACTTC.

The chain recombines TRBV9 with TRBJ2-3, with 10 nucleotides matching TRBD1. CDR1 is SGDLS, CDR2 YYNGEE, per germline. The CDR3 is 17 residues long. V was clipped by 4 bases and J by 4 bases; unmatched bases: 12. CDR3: CASSFGAGTGVADTQYF. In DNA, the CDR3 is TGTGCCAGCAGCTTTGGGGCCGGGACAGGGGTTGCAGATACGCAGTATTTT.

CDR3 residues: CASSLSSGSSTGELFF. CDR3 nucleotides: TGTGCCAGCAGCTTAAGTAGCGGGAGTAGCACCGGGGAGCTGTTTTTT. The rearrangement links TRBV5-4 to TRBJ2-2; the match to TRBD2 covers 9 bases. The ends lost 2 bases at V and 4 bases at J; junction bases unmatched: 6. Per germline, CDR1 SGHNT and CDR2 YYREEE (reference sequence). The CDR3 sequence is 16 residues long.

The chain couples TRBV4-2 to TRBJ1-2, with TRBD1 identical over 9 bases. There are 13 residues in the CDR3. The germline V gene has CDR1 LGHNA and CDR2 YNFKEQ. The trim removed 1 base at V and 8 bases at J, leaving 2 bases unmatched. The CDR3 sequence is CASSQGGQGGYTF. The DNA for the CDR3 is TGTGCCAGCAGCCAAGGTGGACAGGGGGGCTACACCTTC.

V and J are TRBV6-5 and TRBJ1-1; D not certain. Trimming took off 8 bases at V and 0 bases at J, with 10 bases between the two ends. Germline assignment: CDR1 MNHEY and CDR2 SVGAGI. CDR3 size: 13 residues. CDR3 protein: CASGSGMNTEAFF. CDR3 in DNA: TGTGCCAGCGGGTCGGGCATGAACACTGAAGCTTTCTTT.

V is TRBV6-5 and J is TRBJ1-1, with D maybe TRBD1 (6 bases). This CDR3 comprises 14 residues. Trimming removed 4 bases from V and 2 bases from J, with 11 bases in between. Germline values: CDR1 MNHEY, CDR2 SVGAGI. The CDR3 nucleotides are TGTGCCAGCAGTTCGAAACAGGGAAACACTGAAGCTTTCTTT. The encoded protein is CASSSKQGNTEAFF.

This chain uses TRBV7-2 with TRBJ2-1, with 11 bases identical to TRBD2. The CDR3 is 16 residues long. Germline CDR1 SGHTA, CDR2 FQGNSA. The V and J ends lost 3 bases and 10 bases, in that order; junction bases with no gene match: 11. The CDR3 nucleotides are TGTGCCAGCAGCTTTCAACTAGCGGGAGCCTGGGAGGAGCAGTTCTTC. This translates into CASSFQLAGAWEEQFF.

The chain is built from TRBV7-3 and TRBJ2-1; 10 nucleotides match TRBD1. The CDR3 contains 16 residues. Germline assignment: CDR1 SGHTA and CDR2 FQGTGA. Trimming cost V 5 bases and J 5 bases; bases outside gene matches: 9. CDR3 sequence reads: CASSRDGTGEDNEQFF. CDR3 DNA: TGTGCCAGCAGCCGAGACGGGACAGGGGAGGACAATGAGCAGTTCTTC.

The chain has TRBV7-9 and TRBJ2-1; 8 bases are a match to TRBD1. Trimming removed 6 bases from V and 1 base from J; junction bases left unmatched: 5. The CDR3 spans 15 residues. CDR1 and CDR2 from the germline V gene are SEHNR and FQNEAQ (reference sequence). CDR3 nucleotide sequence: TGTGCCAGCAGTCGGACAGGGTGGTCCTACAATGAGCAGTTCTTC. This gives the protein CASSRTGWSYNEQFF.

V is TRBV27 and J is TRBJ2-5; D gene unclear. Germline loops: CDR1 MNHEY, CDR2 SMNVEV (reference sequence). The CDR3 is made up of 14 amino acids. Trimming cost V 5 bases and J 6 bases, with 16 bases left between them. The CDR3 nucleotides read TGTGCCAGCAGTCCCCGAGAGAGATACCAGACCCAGTACTTC. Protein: CASSPRERYQTQYF.

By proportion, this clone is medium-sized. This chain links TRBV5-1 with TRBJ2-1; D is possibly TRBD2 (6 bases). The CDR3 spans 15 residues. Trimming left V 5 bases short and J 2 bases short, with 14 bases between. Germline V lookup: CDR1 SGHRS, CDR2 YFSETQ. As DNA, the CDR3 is TGCGCCAGCAGATCCGGGACTTACGCCTACAATGAGCAGTTCTTC. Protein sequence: CASRSGTYAYNEQFF.

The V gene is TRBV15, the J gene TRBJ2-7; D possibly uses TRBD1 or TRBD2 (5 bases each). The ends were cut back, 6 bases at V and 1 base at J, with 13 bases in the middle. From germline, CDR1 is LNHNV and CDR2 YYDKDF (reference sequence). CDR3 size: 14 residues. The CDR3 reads CATRRDWGSYEQYF. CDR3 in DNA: TGTGCCACCAGAAGGGATTGGGGGTCCTACGAGCAGTACTTC.

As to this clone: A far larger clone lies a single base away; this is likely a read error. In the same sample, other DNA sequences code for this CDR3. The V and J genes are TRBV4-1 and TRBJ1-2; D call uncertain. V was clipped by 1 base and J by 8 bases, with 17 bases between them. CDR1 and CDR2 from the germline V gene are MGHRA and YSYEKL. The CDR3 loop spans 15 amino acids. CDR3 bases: TGCGCCAGCAGCCAAGCCCTTTGCTCCTGGTGCGGCTACACCTTC. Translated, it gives CASSQALCSWCGYTF.

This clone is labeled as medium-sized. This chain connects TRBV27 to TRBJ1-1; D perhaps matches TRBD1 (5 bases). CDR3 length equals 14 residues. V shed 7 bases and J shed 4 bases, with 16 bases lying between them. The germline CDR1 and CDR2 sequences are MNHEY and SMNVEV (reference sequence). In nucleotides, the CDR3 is TGTGCCAGCAACCAAATGGGGGGGTTCACTGAAGCTTTCTTT. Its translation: CASNQMGGFTEAFF.

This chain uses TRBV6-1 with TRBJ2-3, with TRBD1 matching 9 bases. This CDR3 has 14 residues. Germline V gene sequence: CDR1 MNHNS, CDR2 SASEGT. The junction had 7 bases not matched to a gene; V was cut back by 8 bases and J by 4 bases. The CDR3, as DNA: TGTGCCAGCGGACCGGGACAGGGTTCAGATACGCAGTATTTT. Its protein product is CASGPGQGSDTQYF.